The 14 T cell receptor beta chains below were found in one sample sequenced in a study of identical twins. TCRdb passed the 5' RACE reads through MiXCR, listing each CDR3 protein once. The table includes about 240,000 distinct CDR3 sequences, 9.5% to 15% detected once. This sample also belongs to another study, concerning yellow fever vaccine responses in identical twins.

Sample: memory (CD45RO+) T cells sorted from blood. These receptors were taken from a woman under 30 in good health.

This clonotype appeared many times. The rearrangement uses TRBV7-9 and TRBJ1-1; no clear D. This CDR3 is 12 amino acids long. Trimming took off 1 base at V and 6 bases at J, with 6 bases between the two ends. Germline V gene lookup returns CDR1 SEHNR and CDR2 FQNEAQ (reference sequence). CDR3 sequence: CASSLVHAEAFF. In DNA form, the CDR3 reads TGTGCCAGCAGCTTAGTCCACGCTGAAGCTTTCTTT.

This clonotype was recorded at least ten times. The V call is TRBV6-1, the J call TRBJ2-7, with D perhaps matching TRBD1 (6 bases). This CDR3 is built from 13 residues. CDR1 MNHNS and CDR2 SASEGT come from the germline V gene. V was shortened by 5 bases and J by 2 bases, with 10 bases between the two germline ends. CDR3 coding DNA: TGTGCCAGCAGTAGGGCAGGGGCCTACGAGCAGTACTTC. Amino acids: CASSRAGAYEQYF.

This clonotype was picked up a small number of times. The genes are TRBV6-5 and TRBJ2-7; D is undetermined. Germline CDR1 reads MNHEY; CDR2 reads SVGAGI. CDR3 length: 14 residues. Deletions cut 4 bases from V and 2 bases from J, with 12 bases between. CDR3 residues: CASSSRALAYEQYF. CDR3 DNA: TGTGCCAGCAGTTCTAGGGCTTTGGCCTACGAGCAGTACTTC.

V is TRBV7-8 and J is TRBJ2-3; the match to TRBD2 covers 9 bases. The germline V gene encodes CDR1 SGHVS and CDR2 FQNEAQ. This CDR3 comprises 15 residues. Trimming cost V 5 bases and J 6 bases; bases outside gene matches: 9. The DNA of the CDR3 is TGTGCCAGCAGCGTGAGGGGACTAGCAGTGGATACGCAGTATTTT. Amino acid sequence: CASSVRGLAVDTQYF.

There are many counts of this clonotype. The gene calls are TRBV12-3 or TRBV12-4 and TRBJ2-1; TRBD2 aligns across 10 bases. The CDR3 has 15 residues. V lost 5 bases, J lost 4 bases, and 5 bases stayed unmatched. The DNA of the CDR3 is TGTGCCAGCAGTCGAGTAGCGGGAGGTTACAATGAGCAGTTCTTC. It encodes CASSRVAGGYNEQFF.

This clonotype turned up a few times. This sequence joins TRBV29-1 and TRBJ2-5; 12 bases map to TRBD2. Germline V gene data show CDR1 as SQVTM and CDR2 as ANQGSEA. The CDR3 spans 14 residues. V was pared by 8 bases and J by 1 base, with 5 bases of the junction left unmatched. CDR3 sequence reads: CSIRTSGAQETQYF. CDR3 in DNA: TGCAGCATCCGGACTAGCGGGGCCCAAGAGACCCAGTACTTC.

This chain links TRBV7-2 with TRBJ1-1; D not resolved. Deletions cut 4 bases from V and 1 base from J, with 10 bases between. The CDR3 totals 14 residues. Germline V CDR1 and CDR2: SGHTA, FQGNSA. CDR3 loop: CASSSDTRNTEAFF. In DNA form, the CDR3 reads TGTGCCAGCAGCTCAGACACCCGGAACACTGAAGCTTTCTTT.

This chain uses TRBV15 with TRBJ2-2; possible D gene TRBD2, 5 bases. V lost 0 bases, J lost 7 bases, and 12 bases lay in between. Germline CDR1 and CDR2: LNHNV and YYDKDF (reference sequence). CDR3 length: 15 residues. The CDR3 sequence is CATSRERGRGGELFF. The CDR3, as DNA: TGTGCCACCAGCAGAGAGCGTGGGAGAGGCGGGGAGCTGTTTTTT.

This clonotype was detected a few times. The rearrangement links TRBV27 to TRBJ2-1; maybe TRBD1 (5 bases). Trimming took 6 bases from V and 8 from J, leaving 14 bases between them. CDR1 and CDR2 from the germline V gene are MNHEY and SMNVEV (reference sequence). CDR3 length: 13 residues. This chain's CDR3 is CASSTRVLDEQFF. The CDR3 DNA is TGTGCCAGCAGCACCAGGGTCCTTGATGAGCAGTTCTTC.

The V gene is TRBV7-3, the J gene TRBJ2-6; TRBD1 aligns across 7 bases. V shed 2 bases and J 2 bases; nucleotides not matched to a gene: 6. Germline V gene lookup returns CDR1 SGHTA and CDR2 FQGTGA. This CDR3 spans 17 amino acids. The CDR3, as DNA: TGTGCCAGCAGCTTATTTGGCCAGGGGGCTGGGGCCAACGTCCTGACTTTC. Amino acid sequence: CASSLFGQGAGANVLTF.

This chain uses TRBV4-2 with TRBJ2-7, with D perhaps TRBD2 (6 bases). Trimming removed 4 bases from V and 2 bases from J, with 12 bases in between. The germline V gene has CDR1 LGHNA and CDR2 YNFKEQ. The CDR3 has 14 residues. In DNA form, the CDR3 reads TGTGCCAGCAGCCGGGCTAGCGAGGCCTACGAGCAGTACTTC. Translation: CASSRASEAYEQYF.

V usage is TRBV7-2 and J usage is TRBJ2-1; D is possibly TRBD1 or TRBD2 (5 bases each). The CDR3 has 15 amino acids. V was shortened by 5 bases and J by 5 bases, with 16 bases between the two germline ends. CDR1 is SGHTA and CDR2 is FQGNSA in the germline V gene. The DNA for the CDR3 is TGTGCCAGCAGCCGAGCGAATGGGGGAAACAATGAGCAGTTCTTC. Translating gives CASSRANGGNNEQFF.

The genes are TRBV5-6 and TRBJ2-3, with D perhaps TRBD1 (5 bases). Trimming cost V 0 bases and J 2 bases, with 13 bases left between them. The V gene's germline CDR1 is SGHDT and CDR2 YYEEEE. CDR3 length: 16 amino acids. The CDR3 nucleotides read TGTGCCAGCAGCTTGGTTAGGGGCGCGTACACAGATACGCAGTATTTT. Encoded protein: CASSLVRGAYTDTQYF.

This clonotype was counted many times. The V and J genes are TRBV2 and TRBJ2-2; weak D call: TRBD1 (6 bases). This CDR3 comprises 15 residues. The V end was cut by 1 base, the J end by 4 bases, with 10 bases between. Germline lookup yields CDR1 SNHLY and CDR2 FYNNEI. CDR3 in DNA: TGTGCCAGCAGTGAAGTTCGAGGGGGCACCGGGGAGCTGTTTTTT. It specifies CASSEVRGGTGELFF.